This section outlines one T cell receptor beta chain sequence together with its context. No antigen is known for it. Read data end 3 residues before the CDR3 end; the end is taken from the germline J gene. The data were obtained in a study of T cells in women clearing cervical HPV infection. Across the study: Blood came at first lesion visit for cases, post-clearance for controls.

Study outcomes and limitations: T-cell numbers per sample were unknown and may explain richness differences.

This CDR3 is 14 amino acids long. Trimming removed 7 bases from V and 10 bases from J, with 17 bases in between. Using immunoSEQ multiplex PCR, the repertoire was profiled, and TCRdb retains in-frame clones only, with some absent. The specimen's table records about 30,000 clones. The V and J genes are TRBV12-3 or TRBV12-4 and TRBJ1-6; possibly TRBD1 for D (6 bases). The specimen was blood buffy coat. This TCR was recovered from a woman aged 18-69 years with a cervical HPV16 infection that either progressed to CIN3+ or cleared (not recorded which). CDR3 amino acids: CASNQYSGESPLHF. The covered CDR3 bases are TGTGCCAGCAACCAGTATTCAGGGGAGTCACCC.